Shown below are 9 T cell receptor beta chains from a single sample sequenced in a study of control samples from healthy donors and cancer patients. Profiled with immunoSEQ multiplex PCR; TCRdb holds only in-frame clones, not every one. There are around 97,000 clones in the sample; 80% to 90% occur only once, and approximately 19% lies in the top ten. The sequenced sample consisted of PBMCs. The receptors were sampled from a man aged 55 to 70 with lung cancer.

The chain joins TRBV7-9 to TRBJ1-4; D is perhaps TRBD1 (5 bases). Trimming stripped 1 base from V and 3 bases from J, with 9 bases between. The V gene's germline CDR1 is SEHNR and CDR2 FQNEAQ (reference sequence). The CDR3 loop spans 15 amino acids. CDR3 region: CASSLVQGANEKLFF. The CDR3 DNA reads as TGTGCCAGCAGCTTAGTCCAGGGCGCTAATGAAAAACTGTTTTTT.

The chain carries TRBV7-2 and TRBJ2-5; no firm D call. There are 17 residues in the CDR3. Looked up from germline, CDR1 is SGHTA and CDR2 is FQGNSA. The V and J ends lost 1 base and 4 bases respectively, with 19 bases between them. As DNA, the CDR3 is TGTGCCAGCAGCTTAGTTAGCAGTCTAGAAGGGTCAGAGACCCAGTACTTC. Its protein is CASSLVSSLEGSETQYF.

On this clone itself: Other DNA sequences of this sample code for an identical CDR3. This chain joins TRBV30 and TRBJ2-7; D is possibly TRBD1 or TRBD2 (5 bases each). V lost 2 bases to trimming and J lost 0 bases, with 8 bases between them. Germline V gene lookup returns CDR1 GTSNPN and CDR2 SVGIG (reference sequence). This CDR3 is 13 amino acids long. CDR3 in amino acids: CAWSLGTSYEQYF. The CDR3 DNA reads TGTGCCTGGAGTTTAGGGACCTCCTACGAGCAGTACTTC.

The J gene is TRBJ2-3, the V gene TRBV5-1, with D possibly matching TRBD1 (5 bases). Germline V gene sequence: CDR1 SGHRS, CDR2 YFSETQ. V was clipped by 3 bases and J by 2 bases, with 22 bases between them. The CDR3 covers 18 residues. The CDR3 loop is CASSSLASGRAATDTQYF. As DNA, the CDR3 is TGCGCCAGCAGCTCCCTCGCTTCCGGCAGGGCGGCCACAGATACGCAGTATTTT.

The V call is TRBV30, the J call TRBJ1-5, with a possible D match to TRBD1 (5 bases). The CDR3 is 17 residues long. Trimming shortened V by 2 bases and J by 1 base, and 18 bases separated the two germline ends. Germline CDR1 reads GTSNPN; CDR2 reads SVGIG (reference sequence). CDR3 nucleotide sequence: TGTGCCTGGAGTCCAATCTCGTGGGGGGGAAGCAATCAGCCCCAGCATTTT. This translates into CAWSPISWGGSNQPQHF.

This clone was picked up a small number of times. The chain employs TRBV18 and TRBJ1-4, with D possibly being TRBD1 (6 bases). The CDR3 is 13 residues long. Germline lookup yields CDR1 KGHSH and CDR2 LQKENI. Trimming left V 4 bases short and J 4 bases short, with 7 bases between. The DNA of the CDR3 is TGTGCCAGCTCACTGGACAGTAATGAAAAACTGTTTTTT. Its translation: CASSLDSNEKLFF. Using reference TRBV18 and TRBJ1-4 for the parts outside the CDR3, the full variable domain is NAGVMQNPRHLVRRRGQEARLRCSPMKGHSHVYWYRQLPEEGLKFMVYLQKENIIDESGMPKERFSAEFPKEGPSILRIQQVVRGDSAAYFCASSLDSNEKLFFGSGTQLSVL.

The V gene is TRBV5-1, the J gene TRBJ1-1, with D perhaps matching TRBD1 (5 bases). Germline CDR1 reads SGHRS; CDR2 reads YFSETQ. The CDR3 is made up of 15 amino acids. V lost 4 bases and J 0 bases, leaving 13 bases between the germline ends. The CDR3 reads CASSDTGNMNTEAFF. The CDR3 DNA sequence: TGCGCCAGCAGCGATACAGGCAACATGAACACTGAAGCTTTCTTT.

The chain is built from TRBV30 and TRBJ2-5; 15 nucleotides agree with TRBD2. Germline values: CDR1 GTSNPN, CDR2 SVGIG (reference sequence). The CDR3 extends over 18 amino acids. The junction had 6 bases not matched to a gene; V was cut back by 1 base and J by 0 bases. CDR3 in amino acids: CAWSEPGLAGGNQETQYF. The CDR3 bases are TGTGCCTGGAGTGAACCGGGACTAGCGGGGGGAAACCAAGAGACCCAGTACTTC.

The chain carries TRBV3-1 (or the pseudogene TRBV3-2) and TRBJ1-1; perhaps TRBD1 as D (6 bases). Germline V gene lookup returns CDR1 LGHDT and CDR2 YNNKEL (reference sequence). V was clipped by 4 bases and J by 10 bases, with 16 bases between them. This CDR3 has 13 residues. The CDR3 sequence: CASSLGQFFGAFF. The CDR3 bases are TGTGCCAGCAGCCTAGGACAGTTCTTTGGAGCTTTCTTT.